This TCR beta chain was retrieved from a study of PD-1 blockade in classical Hodgkin lymphoma. Study results and caveats: Sources of repertoire differences remain undefined, possibly disease activity or prior therapy.

Worth noting for this clone: Its matching antigen is unknown.

CDR1 and CDR2 from the germline V gene are LNHDA and SQIVND (reference sequence). This CDR3 comprises 15 residues. V shed 4 bases and J shed 2 bases, with 14 bases lying between them. Autologous stem cell transplantation was followed by relapse in every patient, and brentuximab vedotin exposure varied. TCRdb's table, derived via immunoSEQ multiplex PCR, lists solely in-frame clones and lacks some. The table records around 46,000 clones, over 60% of them present only once. The sequencing here drew on peripheral blood mononuclear cells (PBMCs), taken before the second cycle of nivolumab. The origin of this receptor is a human donor with classical Hodgkin lymphoma. V and J are TRBV19 and TRBJ1-2; D possibly corresponds to TRBD1 (6 bases). In nucleotides, the CDR3 is TGTGCCAGTAGTACCCTCAAGGGGGGGAACTATGGCTACACCTTC. It is translated as CASSTLKGGNYGYTF.